The 25 T cell receptor beta chains below all came from one sample that was sequenced in a study of Graves' ophthalmopathy and Graves' hyperthyroidism. As the template, RNA transcripts were used to amplify TCR beta CDR3 regions. After a first-round RT-PCR with HTBI primers, a second-round multiplex PCR was run. TCRdb re-called the multiplex PCR reads through MiXCR, storing one row per CDR3 protein. The repertoire holds roughly 700,000 distinct CDR3 sequences, with roughly two fifths as singletons. Sample: peripheral blood. The receptors here all came from an adult man with Graves' ophthalmopathy.

Notes on this clonotype: This may be a read error, as it is one base from a much larger clone. This sequence joins TRBV6-6 and TRBJ1-5, with D unclear. CDR1 and CDR2 (germline): MNHNY, SVGAGI (reference sequence). Trimming pared 4 bases from V and 0 bases from J, leaving 7 bases between. The CDR3 runs 14 residues. CDR3 nucleotide sequence: TGTGCCAGCAGTTTTAGCTATAGCAATCAGCCCCAGCATTTT. Residues: CASSFSYSNQPQHF.

With regard to this clonotype: One end of the junction is discordant with germline, which a read error may explain. This chain connects TRBV25-1 to TRBJ2-5; 7 bases match TRBD1. Germline assignment: CDR1 MGHDK and CDR2 SYGVNS. The CDR3 has 16 amino acids. The CDR3 bases are TGTGCCAGCAGTCCCGTAACCGACAGGGATGGAGAGACCCGGTACTTC. Amino acids: CASSPVTDRDGETRYF.

The chain links TRBV9 to TRBJ1-2; 10 nucleotides align to TRBD1. This CDR3 is built from 14 residues. Germline V gene sequence: CDR1 SGDLS, CDR2 YYNGEE. Trimming removed 3 bases from V and 8 bases from J; junction bases left unmatched: 7. The CDR3 protein is CASSALTGGRGYTF. DNA for the CDR3: TGTGCCAGCAGCGCGTTGACAGGGGGCCGGGGCTACACCTTC.

This chain connects TRBV7-9 to TRBJ2-7; no clear D. V lost 6 bases, J lost 2 bases, and 17 bases lay in between. Germline lookup yields CDR1 SEHNR and CDR2 FQNEAQ (reference sequence). The CDR3 totals 15 residues. CDR3 DNA: TGTGCCAGCAGTTACGGTGGCGGCCCTACCTACGAGCAGTACTTC. It specifies CASSYGGGPTYEQYF.

About this clonotype itself: The CDR3 carries no conserved terminal phenylalanine or tryptophan, so it likely arises from a read error. V gene TRBV28 combines with J gene TRBJ1-6; the match to TRBD1 covers 9 bases. The J segment lost 9 bases and the V segment lost 3 bases, leaving 6 bases of the junction unmatched. The germline gives CDR1 MDHEN, CDR2 SYDVKM. CDR3 length: 15 residues. The CDR3 here is CASSLGTGRGSPLHS. The CDR3 nucleotides are TGTGCCAGCAGTTTGGGGACAGGGAGGGGTTCACCCCTCCACTCT.

Regarding this clonotype: This is likely a read error, given that the CDR3 carries no conserved phenylalanine or tryptophan at its end. The rearrangement links TRBV20-1 to TRBJ2-7; the D gene is possibly TRBD2 (5 bases). Trimming removed 4 bases at V and 7 bases at J, with 11 bases between. The length of the CDR3 is 11 residues. The germline V gene has CDR1 DFQATT and CDR2 SNEGSKA (reference sequence). The CDR3 nucleotides read TGCAGTGCTACCACCCGCGGGGAGCAGTACTCC. This gives the protein CSATTRGEQYS.

The CDR3 is CASSPEGDNSYEQYF. In nucleotides, the CDR3 is TGTGCCAGCAGCCCCGAAGGGGACAACTCCTACGAGCAGTACTTC. The rearrangement links TRBV7-9 to TRBJ2-7, with a tentative D call TRBD1 (6 bases). Germline-derived CDR1 and CDR2 are SEHNR and FQNEAQ (reference sequence). CDR3 length: 15 amino acids. V gave up 5 bases and J gave up 0 bases, with 14 bases separating them.

Details on this clonotype: A much bigger clone sits one base away, suggesting this may be a read error. The chain is built from TRBV7-9 and TRBJ2-7; D uncertain. The CDR3 spans 13 residues. CDR1 and CDR2 (germline): SEHNR, FQNEAQ (reference sequence). CDR3: CASSPKGFYKQYF. CDR3 sequence (DNA): TGTGCCAGCAGCCCCAAGGGATTCTACAAGCAGTACTTC.

This rearrangement joins TRBV25-1 to TRBJ1-6, with 7 bases fitting TRBD1. This CDR3 comprises 14 residues. Germline CDR1 and CDR2: MGHDK and SYGVNS. The ends lost 3 bases at V and 9 bases at J; junction bases unmatched: 5. This CDR3 reads CASSDRGFISPLHF. In nucleotides, the CDR3 is TGTGCCAGCAGTGACAGGGGGTTTATTTCACCCCTCCACTTT.

Regarding this clonotype: One end of the junction fails to match germline, which may point to a read error. This rearrangement joins TRBV9 to TRBJ1-2; the match to TRBD1 covers 9 bases. This CDR3 region has 15 residues. Germline-derived CDR1 and CDR2 are SGDLS and YYNGEE. The CDR3 loop is CANSPPGQGFGGYTF. The CDR3 coding sequence is TGTGCCAACAGCCCCCCGGGACAGGGCTTCGGGGGCTACACCTTC.

As for this clonotype: A much bigger clone sits one base away, suggesting this may be a read error. V is TRBV5-4 and J is TRBJ1-1, with D perhaps matching TRBD1 (5 bases). This CDR3 comprises 16 residues. Germline V lookup: CDR1 SGHNT, CDR2 YYREEE (reference sequence). The CDR3 nucleotides are TGTGCCGGCAGCATGGGCGGGGGAGGGATGAACACTGAAGCTTTCTTT. It is translated as CAGSMGGGGMNTEAFF.

A word on this clonotype: The CDR3 carries no conserved terminal phenylalanine or tryptophan, so it likely arises from a read error. The chain carries TRBV5-1 and TRBJ1-1; D is unresolved. The length of the CDR3 is 15 residues. The germline gives CDR1 SGHRS, CDR2 YFSETQ. Trimming left V 4 bases short and J 1 base short, with 14 bases between. This chain's CDR3 is CASSLRTGQNTEAFS. CDR3 coding DNA: TGCGCCAGCAGCCTACGGACGGGCCAGAACACTGAAGCTTTCTCT.

This chain connects TRBV7-9 to TRBJ2-7; 7 bases match TRBD1. Germline V gene lookup returns CDR1 SEHNR and CDR2 FQNEAQ (reference sequence). This CDR3 is 15 amino acids long. V dropped 1 base and J dropped 6; count of bases not matched to a gene: 9. This chain's CDR3 is CASSLEGDRATEQYF. The CDR3 nucleotides are TGTGCCAGCAGCTTAGAGGGTGACAGGGCCACCGAGCAGTACTTC.

This clonotype was seen at least ten times. V usage is TRBV25-1 and J usage is TRBJ1-1; D gene unclear. V dropped 3 bases and J dropped 0 bases, with 5 bases sitting between them. Germline-derived CDR1 and CDR2 are MGHDK and SYGVNS. The CDR3 consists of 13 residues. CDR3 nucleotides: TGTGCCAGCAGTGACTCGTTGAACACTGAAGCTTTCTTT. It specifies CASSDSLNTEAFF.

This clonotype was recorded a few times. This chain joins TRBV6-1 and TRBJ2-5; D not certain. V was clipped by 5 bases and J by 6 bases, with 13 bases between them. This CDR3 is 13 amino acids long. The germline CDR1 and CDR2 sequences are MNHNS and SASEGT. The CDR3: CASSYKGGKTQYF. CDR3 nucleotides: TGTGCCAGCAGTTACAAGGGTGGTAAGACCCAGTACTTC.

The chain has TRBV25-1 and TRBJ2-5, with TRBD2 as a possible D gene (6 bases). The CDR3 totals 15 residues. V lost 6 bases and J lost 4, with 18 bases in between. CDR1 and CDR2 from the germline V gene are MGHDK and SYGVNS. CDR3 in amino acids: CASSHAPTRTETQYF. The CDR3 DNA sequence: TGTGCCAGCAGCCACGCCCCGACTAGAACAGAGACCCAGTACTTC.

This clonotype was recorded at least ten times. The rearrangement links TRBV7-9 to TRBJ1-2; 7 bases line up with TRBD1. Germline V gene sequence: CDR1 SEHNR, CDR2 FQNEAQ (reference sequence). The V gene end was trimmed by 5 bases and the J gene end by 0 bases; junction bases not matched to a gene: 9. CDR3 length: 16 residues. The CDR3 reads CASSLGDREANYGYTF. DNA for the CDR3: TGTGCCAGCAGCCTTGGTGACAGGGAAGCTAACTATGGCTACACCTTC.

Comment on this clonotype: A single base separates this from a much larger clone, so it may be a read error. V and J are TRBV15 and TRBJ2-6, with no clear D. The CDR3 loop spans 16 amino acids. The germline CDR1 and CDR2 sequences are LNHNV and YYDKDF (reference sequence). The CDR3 reads CATGRDFNSGANVLTF. The CDR3 DNA is TGTGCCACCGGCAGAGATTTTAACTCTGGGGCCAACGTCCTGACTTTC.

This clonotype was seen ten or more times. The V gene is TRBV7-9, the J gene TRBJ1-4; 8 bases align to TRBD1. CDR3 length: 14 amino acids. Trimming removed 5 bases from V and 10 bases from J; junction bases left unmatched: 9. Germline V gene data show CDR1 as SEHNR and CDR2 as FQNEAQ (reference sequence). The CDR3, as DNA: TGTGCCAGCAGCCCCCGGGACAGGATACGAAAACTGTTTTTT. It encodes CASSPRDRIRKLFF.

Ten or more counts support this clonotype. This chain joins TRBV7-9 and TRBJ1-4; 9 nucleotides line up with TRBD1. This CDR3 contains 14 residues. In germline, CDR1 is SEHNR, CDR2 FQNEAQ (reference sequence). V was pared by 2 bases and J by 7 bases, with 2 bases of the junction left unmatched. The DNA of the CDR3 is TGTGCCAGCAGCTTATGGGACAGGGTTGAAAAACTGTTTTTT. It codes for CASSLWDRVEKLFF.

The CDR3 DNA follows: TGTGCCACCAGTGATACGGGACAGGGGGTTAGGGAGACCCAGTACTTC. Its translation: CATSDTGQGVRETQYF. V usage is TRBV24-1 and J usage is TRBJ2-5, with 11 nucleotides matching TRBD1. The CDR3 totals 16 residues. CDR1 and CDR2 from the germline V gene are KGHDR and SFDVKD. V lost 3 bases to trimming and J lost 5 bases; unmatched junction nucleotides: 7.

This clonotype was seen repeatedly, ten times or more. CDR3 loop: CASAQGGGTEAFF. The CDR3 DNA reads as TGTGCCAGTGCCCAGGGGGGAGGCACTGAAGCTTTCTTT. This chain joins TRBV19 and TRBJ1-1; TRBD1 agrees at 7 bases. Germline CDR1 is LNHDA and CDR2 is SQIVND (reference sequence). The CDR3 runs 13 residues. J lost 4 bases, V lost 8 bases, and 7 bases had no gene match. The full variable domain, in which reference TRBV19 and TRBJ1-1 provide the parts outside the CDR3, is DGGITQSPKYLFRKEGQNVTLSCEQNLNHDAMYWYRQDPGQGLRLIYYSQIVNDFQKGDIAEGYSVSREKKESFPLTVTSAQKNPTAFYLCASAQGGGTEAFFGQGTRLTVV.

This clonotype was recorded a few times. This chain uses TRBV2 with TRBJ2-2, with 10 bases matching TRBD1. Looked up from germline, CDR1 is SNHLY and CDR2 is FYNNEI. Losses at the gene ends were 8 bases for V and 4 bases for J; bases not matched to a gene: 7. The CDR3 contains 15 residues. The CDR3 sequence is CASGQGGFGTGELFF. The DNA of the CDR3 is TGTGCCAGCGGACAGGGGGGGTTCGGCACCGGGGAGCTGTTTTTT.

This clonotype was seen a few times. The chain carries TRBV6-5 and TRBJ1-1; TRBD1 matches at 9 bases. Germline assignment: CDR1 MNHEY and CDR2 SVGAGI. This CDR3 comprises 14 residues. The V segment lost 5 bases and the J segment 4 bases; nucleotides outside the gene matches: 5. The chain's CDR3 is CASSEQGASTEAFF. The CDR3 DNA is TGTGCCAGCAGTGAACAGGGGGCTAGCACTGAAGCTTTCTTT.

Note on this clonotype: This could be a read error, since a much larger clone is one nucleotide away. The chain uses TRBV10-3 and TRBJ2-7, with 12 nucleotides matching TRBD2. This CDR3 is 19 amino acids long. In germline, CDR1 is ENHRY, CDR2 SYGVKD. CDR3 protein: CASSESWFAGLAGIYEQYF. CDR3 nucleotide sequence: TGTGCCAGCAGTGAGTCGTGGTTTGCCGGACTAGCGGGGATCTACGAGCAGTACTTC.